These 6 T cell receptor beta chains share one sample of origin, sequenced in a study of cytomegalovirus exposure and HLA in healthy donors. With 60 Vbeta and 13 Jbeta primers, the PCR was carried out. Profiling relied on immunoSEQ multiplex PCR, and the TCRdb table lists in-frame clones only, not all of them. Among some 150,000 clones listed, under 75% were seen once. The sample consisted of PBMCs. The origin of the receptors is a woman aged 55 to 70 in good health and CMV-seropositive.

A few counts support this clone. This chain links TRBV7-6 with TRBJ2-1, with TRBD2 matching over 11 bases. The CDR3 consists of 14 residues. V lost 3 bases to trimming and J lost 10 bases; unmatched junction nucleotides: 5. CDR1 SGHVS and CDR2 FNYEAQ come from the germline V gene. The CDR3 region is CASSFSSGRGEQFF. The CDR3 region has the DNA TGTGCCAGCAGCTTTAGTAGCGGGAGGGGGGAGCAGTTCTTC. The complete variable domain, with remaining parts taken from reference TRBV7-6 and TRBJ2-1, reads GAGVSQSPRYKVTKRGQDVALRCDPISGHVSLYWYRQALGQGPEFLTYFNYEAQQDKSGLPNDRFSAERPEGSISTLTIQRTEQRDSAMYRCASSFSSGRGEQFFGPGTRLTVL.

This clone showed up just a few times. The rearrangement joins TRBV10-1 to TRBJ2-7; 9 bases agree with TRBD1. Germline CDR1 and CDR2: WNHNN and SYGVQD (reference sequence). V trimming: 5 bases; J trimming: 5 bases; junction bases outside the gene matches: 7. This CDR3 comprises 14 residues. Here the CDR3 reads CASSKVTGGDEQYF. The CDR3 DNA sequence: TGCGCCAGCAGTAAGGTTACAGGGGGCGACGAGCAGTACTTC.

V is TRBV11-3 and J is TRBJ2-2; 7 nucleotides align to TRBD1. The V gene end was trimmed by 1 base and the J gene end by 7 bases; junction bases not matched to a gene: 6. Germline-derived CDR1 and CDR2 are SGHNT and YENEEA. This CDR3 region has 15 residues. The CDR3 here is CASSLAQGLSGELFF. CDR3 coding DNA: TGTGCCAGCAGCTTAGCACAGGGGTTGAGCGGGGAGCTGTTTTTT.

The chain couples TRBV27 to TRBJ2-1; 7 bases are a match to TRBD2. Unmatched junction bases numbered 8, after V lost 3 bases and J lost 6 bases. This CDR3 is built from 15 residues. Germline CDR1 and CDR2: MNHEY and SMNVEV (reference sequence). Here the CDR3 DNA reads TGTGCCAGCAGTTTGAAGCGGGGTAGCGTCAATGAGCAGTTCTTC. Encoded protein: CASSLKRGSVNEQFF.

The chain carries TRBV7-8 and TRBJ2-7; 9 bases match TRBD1. Germline CDR1 is SGHVS and CDR2 is FQNEAQ. V was clipped by 3 bases and J by 1 base; unmatched bases: 4. This CDR3 is built from 15 residues. Here the CDR3 reads CASSFLGQGSYEQYF. The CDR3 DNA reads as TGTGCCAGCAGCTTCCTCGGACAGGGGTCCTACGAGCAGTACTTC.

This clone was counted only a few times. The rearrangement links TRBV28 to TRBJ2-3; 8 positions agree with TRBD1. The CDR3 is 15 amino acids. Trimming removed 5 bases from V and 4 bases from J; junction bases left unmatched: 8. The germline gives CDR1 MDHEN, CDR2 SYDVKM. CDR3 DNA: TGTGCCAGCAGTCCAGGGGGCGCATTGGCAGATACGCAGTATTTT. Encoded protein: CASSPGGALADTQYF.